This T cell receptor (beta chain) appears in the sequencing data of a study of graft-versus-host responses after intestinal transplantation. Turning to the study itself: Multivisceral, liver-intestinal, or isolated intestinal transplants were performed in recipients. For 2 to 4 years after anti-thymocyte globulin induction, all recipients took tacrolimus and steroids.

A remark on this clone: Its antigen is unknown. A junction boundary mismatches the germline segment, possibly from a read error.

Study conclusions and caveats: Graft-donor T cell macrochimerism coincided with high graft-versus-host to host-versus-graft clonal ratios in allografts.

CDR3 length equals 12 residues. Germline V CDR1 and CDR2: WSHSY, SAAADI. Measured with immunoSEQ multiplex PCR; TCRdb has only the in-frame clones, and not every one. The sample lists some 90,000 clones, 82% occurring once. This clonotype originated in a human donor who received an intestinal transplant. V usage is TRBV10-2 and J usage is TRBJ2-7, with D possibly being TRBD2 (6 bases). The material was unstimulated CD4+ T cells sorted from spleen or lymph node cells, obtained before intestinal transplant. This CDR3 reads CASSVGGAGLKF. CDR3 DNA: TGCGCCAGCAGTGTCGGGGGAGCCGGCCTAAAATTC.